The 17 T cell receptor beta chains below all came from one sample that was sequenced in a study of T cells after posttransplantation cyclophosphamide. Assay used: immunoSEQ multiplex PCR; TCRdb lists only in-frame clones, some missing. Counted here are 23,000 or so clones, about 86% occurring once; the ten biggest clones make up about 12%. Cyclophosphamide on days +3 and +4 followed busulfan-fludarabine conditioning and a marrow graft. This sample comprised PBMCs, obtained after allogeneic stem cell transplant with posttransplant cyclophosphamide. The receptors shown here come from a female patient in her 30s who received an allogeneic stem cell transplant from an unrelated donor, was CMV-positive, and had no GVHD. Some of the T cells might come from the graft donor.

This clone turned up a few times. The chain uses TRBV14 and TRBJ1-1; D gene ambiguous. Germline lookup yields CDR1 SGHDN and CDR2 FVKESK. Deletions cut 6 bases from V and 4 bases from J, with 12 bases between. The CDR3 runs 13 residues. CDR3 protein: CASRRAGATEAFF. In nucleotides, the CDR3 is TGTGCCAGCAGACGGGCGGGTGCCACTGAAGCTTTCTTT.

This clone is medium-sized by share. The chain employs TRBV19 and TRBJ2-3; 16 bases map to TRBD2. This CDR3 comprises 18 residues. V gave up 3 bases and J gave up 1 base; unmatched junction bases: 4. The germline gives CDR1 LNHDA, CDR2 SQIVND (reference sequence). The DNA of the CDR3 is TGTGCCAGTAGTATGGGACTAGCGGGGGGGGTTCGCACAGATACGCAGTATTTT. Amino acid sequence: CASSMGLAGGVRTDTQYF.

This clone appeared a single time. The rearrangement joins TRBV4-2 to TRBJ1-1; maybe TRBD1 (5 bases). The germline V and J ends were trimmed by 0 bases and 11 bases, with 13 bases remaining between them. From germline, CDR1 is LGHNA and CDR2 YNFKEQ. CDR3 size: 13 residues. The CDR3: CASSQDDGTAAFF. The CDR3 region has the DNA TGTGCCAGCAGCCAAGATGATGGGACTGCGGCTTTCTTT.

The chain recombines TRBV2 with TRBJ2-3; 12 positions match TRBD2. The CDR3 has 16 residues. Germline assignment: CDR1 SNHLY and CDR2 FYNNEI. Trimming removed 6 bases from V and 3 bases from J; junction bases left unmatched: 7. CDR3 bases: TGTGCCAGCAGCGAGGATCTAGCGGGGGGGACAGATACGCAGTATTTT. Translating it yields CASSEDLAGGTDTQYF.

The gene calls are TRBV6-4 and TRBJ2-1; no clear D gene. The CDR3 is 14 amino acids. V lost 0 bases, J lost 8 bases, and 11 bases lay in between. Germline CDR1 MRHNA, CDR2 SNTAGT. CDR3 nucleotides: TGTGCCAGCAGTGACTCGTACGAGTCCGATGAGCAGTTCTTC. Its protein is CASSDSYESDEQFF.

The chain is built from TRBV29-1 and TRBJ2-5; 11 positions agree with TRBD2. The CDR3 spans 14 residues. From germline, CDR1 is SQVTM and CDR2 ANQGSEA. V trimming: 3 bases; J trimming: 2 bases; junction bases outside the gene matches: 2. The CDR3 reads CSVDSGGAQETQYF. The CDR3 DNA reads TGCAGCGTTGATAGCGGGGGGGCTCAAGAGACCCAGTACTTC. The full variable domain, in which reference TRBV29-1 and TRBJ2-5 provide the parts outside the CDR3, is SAVISQKPSRDICQRGTSLTIQCQVDSQVTMMFWYRQQPGQSLTLIATANQGSEATYESGFVIDKFPISRPNLTFSTLTVSNMSPEDSSIYLCSVDSGGAQETQYFGPGTRLLVL.

The V and J genes are TRBV7-6 and TRBJ2-7, with 8 nucleotides matching TRBD1. CDR3 length: 14 amino acids. V was pared by 2 bases and J by 7 bases, with 7 bases of the junction left unmatched. CDR1 is SGHVS and CDR2 is FNYEAQ in the germline V gene. The CDR3 is CASSLLQGAGEQYF. The CDR3 bases are TGTGCCAGCAGCTTATTGCAGGGGGCTGGGGAGCAGTACTTC.

Sample share makes this clone medium-sized. The V and J genes are TRBV27 and TRBJ2-1, with D perhaps TRBD1 (5 bases). This CDR3 is 13 amino acids long. V shed 2 bases and J shed 5 bases, with 7 bases lying between them. Germline CDR1 reads MNHEY; CDR2 reads SMNVEV (reference sequence). CDR3 sequence reads: CASSLIRDNEQFF. The CDR3, as DNA: TGTGCCAGCAGTTTAATCAGGGACAATGAGCAGTTCTTC.

The chain is built from TRBV5-1 and TRBJ1-1; a weak D match, TRBD1 (5 bases). There are 15 residues in the CDR3. Trimming took 3 bases from V and 0 from J, leaving 12 bases between them. The V gene's germline CDR1 is SGHRS and CDR2 YFSETQ. DNA of the CDR3: TGCGCCAGCAGCTCCCCGGGGGTCATGAACACTGAAGCTTTCTTT. It specifies CASSSPGVMNTEAFF.

The genes are TRBV10-3 and TRBJ2-1, with TRBD1 matching over 7 bases. Germline CDR1 reads ENHRY; CDR2 reads SYGVKD. CDR3 size: 14 residues. V was clipped by 6 bases and J by 1 base; unmatched bases: 3. The CDR3 here is CAIRRQGSYNEQFF. In DNA, the CDR3 is TGTGCCATCAGACGACAGGGATCCTACAATGAGCAGTTCTTC.

The chain recombines TRBV11-2 with TRBJ2-1; 12 bases fit TRBD2. This CDR3 region has 16 residues. The germline V gene has CDR1 SGHAT and CDR2 FQNNGV. V lost 5 bases and J lost 4; bases outside the gene matches: 6. DNA of the CDR3: TGTGCCAGCAGCCCAGGGACTAGCGGGTTTTACAATGAGCAGTTCTTC. Protein sequence: CASSPGTSGFYNEQFF. The variable domain in full, with the rest retrieved from reference TRBV11-2 and TRBJ2-1, is EAGVAQSPRYKIIEKRQSVAFWCNPISGHATLYWYQQILGQGPKLLIQFQNNGVVDDSQLPKDRFSAERLKGVDSTLKIQPAKLEDSAVYLCASSPGTSGFYNEQFFGPGTRLTVL.

V and J are TRBV5-1 and TRBJ1-4, with D maybe TRBD1 (6 bases). CDR1 is SGHRS, CDR2 YFSETQ, per germline. Deletions cut 2 bases from V and 4 bases from J, with 9 bases between. The length of the CDR3 is 14 residues. The DNA for the CDR3 is TGCGCCAGCAGCTTTGGGACAAGTAATGAAAAACTGTTTTTT. Protein sequence: CASSFGTSNEKLFF.

This chain uses TRBV6-1 with TRBJ1-4; D remains ambiguous. The CDR3 contains 13 residues. Germline-derived CDR1 and CDR2 are MNHNS and SASEGT. V was trimmed by 7 bases and J by 3 bases, leaving 9 bases between them. For the CDR3, the DNA is TGTGCCAGCAACCGGGTCGCTAATGAAAAACTGTTTTTT. This gives the protein CASNRVANEKLFF.

V usage is TRBV28 and J usage is TRBJ1-2; TRBD1 aligns across 7 bases. CDR3 length: 14 amino acids. CDR1 is MDHEN and CDR2 is SYDVKM in the germline V gene. Trimming took 6 bases from V and 2 from J; bases not matched to a gene: 6. CDR3 sequence reads: CASSRGTVNYGYTF. CDR3 DNA sequence: TGTGCCAGCAGCCGCGGGACAGTGAACTATGGCTACACCTTC.

This rearrangement joins TRBV27 to TRBJ1-2, with 8 positions matching TRBD1. J was trimmed by 4 bases and V by 5 bases; bases with no gene match: 12. CDR3 length: 16 amino acids. In germline, CDR1 is MNHEY, CDR2 SMNVEV (reference sequence). The CDR3 loop reads CASSTLDRAGVYGYTF. The DNA of the CDR3 is TGTGCCAGCAGTACCTTGGACAGGGCGGGGGTCTATGGCTACACCTTC.

The chain joins TRBV7-8 to TRBJ1-1, with no clear D. The CDR3 loop spans 15 amino acids. V lost 8 bases and J 3 bases, leaving 19 bases between the germline ends. Germline assignment: CDR1 SGHVS and CDR2 FQNEAQ. CDR3 amino acids: CASRSQDGEHTEAFF. The CDR3 DNA is TGTGCCAGCCGATCTCAGGATGGCGAACACACTGAAGCTTTCTTT.

The chain recombines TRBV14 with TRBJ2-6; no definite D call. V was shortened by 1 base and J by 0 bases, with 4 bases between the two germline ends. CDR1 is SGHDN and CDR2 is FVKESK in the germline V gene. The CDR3 totals 15 residues. The CDR3 coding sequence is TGTGCCAGCAGCCAAGCGCGCTCTGGGGCCAACGTCCTGACTTTC. Amino acid sequence: CASSQARSGANVLTF.